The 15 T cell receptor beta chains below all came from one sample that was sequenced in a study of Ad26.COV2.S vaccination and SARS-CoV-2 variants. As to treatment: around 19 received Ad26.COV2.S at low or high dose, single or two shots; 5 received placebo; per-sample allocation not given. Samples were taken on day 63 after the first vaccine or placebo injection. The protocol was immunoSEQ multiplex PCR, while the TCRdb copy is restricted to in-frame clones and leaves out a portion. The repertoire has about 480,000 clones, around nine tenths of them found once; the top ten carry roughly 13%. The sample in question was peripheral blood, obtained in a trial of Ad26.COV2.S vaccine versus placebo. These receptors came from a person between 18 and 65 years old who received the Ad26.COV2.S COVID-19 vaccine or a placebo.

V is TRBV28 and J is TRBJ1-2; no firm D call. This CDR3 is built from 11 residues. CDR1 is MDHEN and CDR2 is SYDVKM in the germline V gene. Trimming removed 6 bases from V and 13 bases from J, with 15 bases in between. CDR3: CASSLIAGITF. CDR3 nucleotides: TGTGCCAGCAGCCTCATCGCGGGTATCACCTTC.

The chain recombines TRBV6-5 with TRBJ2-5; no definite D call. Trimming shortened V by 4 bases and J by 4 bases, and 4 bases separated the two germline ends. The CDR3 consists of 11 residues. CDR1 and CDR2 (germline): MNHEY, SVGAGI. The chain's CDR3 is CASSSLETQYF. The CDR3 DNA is TGTGCCAGCAGTTCACTAGAGACCCAGTACTTC.

The CDR3 reads CASSWAGTETYEQYF. CDR3 nucleotides: TGTGCCAGCAGCTGGGCCGGGACAGAGACTTACGAGCAGTACTTC. This chain uses TRBV7-8 with TRBJ2-7, with TRBD1 identical over 7 bases. CDR1 and CDR2 from the germline V gene are SGHVS and FQNEAQ. This CDR3 has 15 amino acids. Trimming at V came to 4 bases and at J to 4 bases, leaving 10 bases not matched to a gene.

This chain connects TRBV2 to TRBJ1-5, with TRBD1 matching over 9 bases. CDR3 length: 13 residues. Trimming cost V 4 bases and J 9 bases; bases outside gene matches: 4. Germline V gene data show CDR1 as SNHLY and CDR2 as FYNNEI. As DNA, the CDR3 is TGTGCCAGCAGTGGGACAGGGGTAGGGCCCCAGCATTTT. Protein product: CASSGTGVGPQHF.

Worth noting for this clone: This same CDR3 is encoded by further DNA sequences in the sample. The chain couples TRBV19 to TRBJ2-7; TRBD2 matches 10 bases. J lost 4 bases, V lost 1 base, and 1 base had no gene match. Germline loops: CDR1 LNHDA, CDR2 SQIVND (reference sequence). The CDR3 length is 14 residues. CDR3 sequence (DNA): TGTGCCAGTAGTATAGTAGCGGGAGGATACGAGCAGTACTTC. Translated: CASSIVAGGYEQYF.

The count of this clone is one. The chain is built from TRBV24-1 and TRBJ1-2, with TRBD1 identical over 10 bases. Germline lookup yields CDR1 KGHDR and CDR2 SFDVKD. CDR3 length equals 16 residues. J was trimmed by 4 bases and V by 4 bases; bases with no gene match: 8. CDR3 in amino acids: CATSEPRTGGGYGYTF. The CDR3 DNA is TGTGCCACCAGTGAACCCCGGACAGGGGGAGGCTATGGCTACACCTTC.

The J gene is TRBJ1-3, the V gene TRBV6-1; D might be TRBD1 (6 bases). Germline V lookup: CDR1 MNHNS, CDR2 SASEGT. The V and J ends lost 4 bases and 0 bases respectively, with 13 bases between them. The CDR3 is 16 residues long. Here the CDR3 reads CASSGFGTFSGNTIYF. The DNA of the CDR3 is TGTGCCAGCAGTGGTTTCGGGACATTCTCTGGAAACACCATATATTTT.

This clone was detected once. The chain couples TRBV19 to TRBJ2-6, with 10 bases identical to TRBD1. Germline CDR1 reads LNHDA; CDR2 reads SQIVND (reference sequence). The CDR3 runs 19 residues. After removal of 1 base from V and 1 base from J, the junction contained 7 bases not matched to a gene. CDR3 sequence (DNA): TGTGCCAGTAGTATAGTCCCCCCGGGACAGGGGTCTGGGGCCAACGTCCTGACTTTC. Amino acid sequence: CASSIVPPGQGSGANVLTF.

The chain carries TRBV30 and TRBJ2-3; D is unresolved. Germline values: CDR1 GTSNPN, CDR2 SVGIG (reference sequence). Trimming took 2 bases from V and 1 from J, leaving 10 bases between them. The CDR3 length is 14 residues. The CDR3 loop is CAWSPGQGTDTQYF. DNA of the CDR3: TGTGCCTGGAGTCCCGGCCAGGGCACAGATACGCAGTATTTT.

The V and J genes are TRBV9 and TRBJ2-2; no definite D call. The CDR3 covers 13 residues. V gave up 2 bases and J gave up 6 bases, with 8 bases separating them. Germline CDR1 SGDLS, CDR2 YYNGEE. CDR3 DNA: TGTGCCAGCAGCGTTCAGTTCTCCGGGGAGCTGTTTTTT. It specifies CASSVQFSGELFF.

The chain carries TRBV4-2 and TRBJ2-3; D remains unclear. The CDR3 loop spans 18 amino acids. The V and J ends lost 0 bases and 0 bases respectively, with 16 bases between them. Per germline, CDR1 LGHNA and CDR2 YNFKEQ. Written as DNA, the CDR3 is TGTGCCAGCAGCCAAGATCCTGCAGCCTCATTTAGCACAGATACGCAGTATTTT. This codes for CASSQDPAASFSTDTQYF.

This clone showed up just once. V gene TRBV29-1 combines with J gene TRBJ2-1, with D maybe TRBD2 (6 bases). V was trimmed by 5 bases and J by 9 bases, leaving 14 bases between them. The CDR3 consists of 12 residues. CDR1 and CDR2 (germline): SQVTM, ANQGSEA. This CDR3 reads CSVPGGRGEQFF. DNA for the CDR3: TGCAGCGTTCCAGGAGGGAGAGGTGAGCAGTTCTTC.

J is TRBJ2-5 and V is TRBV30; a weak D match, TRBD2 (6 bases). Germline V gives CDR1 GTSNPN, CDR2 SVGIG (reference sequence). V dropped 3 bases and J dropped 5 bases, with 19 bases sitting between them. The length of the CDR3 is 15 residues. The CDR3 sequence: CAWSYRGGFTETQYF. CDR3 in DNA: TGTGCCTGGAGCTATCGTGGGGGGTTTACGGAGACCCAGTACTTC.

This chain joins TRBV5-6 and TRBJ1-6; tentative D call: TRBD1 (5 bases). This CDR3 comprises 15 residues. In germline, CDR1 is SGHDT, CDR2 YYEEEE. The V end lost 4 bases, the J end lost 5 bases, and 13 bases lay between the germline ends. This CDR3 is CASSPWGRNNSPLHF. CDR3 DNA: TGTGCCAGCAGCCCTTGGGGACGGAATAATTCACCCCTCCACTTT.

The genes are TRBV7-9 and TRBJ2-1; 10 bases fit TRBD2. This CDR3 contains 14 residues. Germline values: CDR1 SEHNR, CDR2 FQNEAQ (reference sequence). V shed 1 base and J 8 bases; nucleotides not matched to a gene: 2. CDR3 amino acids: CASSLGTSGHEQFF. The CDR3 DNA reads TGTGCCAGCAGCTTAGGGACTAGCGGTCATGAGCAGTTCTTC.